Each of the 25 T cell receptor beta chains below was sequenced from the same sample in a study of OX40 agonist ivuxolimab in advanced cancers. Data came from immunoSEQ multiplex PCR; TCRdb stores just in-frame clones and leaves some out. The table lists about 76,000 clones, around 85% of them singletons, with about 0.6% in the top ten. Material: CD4+ or CD8+ T cells sorted from blood, obtained in a trial of the OX40 agonist ivuxolimab. The receptors come from an adult with an advanced solid tumor such as melanoma, head and neck, liver or kidney cancer.

V and J are TRBV4-2 and TRBJ1-4, with 7 bases fitting TRBD1. The CDR3 extends over 16 amino acids. Germline values: CDR1 LGHNA, CDR2 YNFKEQ. Germline trimming cut 2 bases from V and 10 bases from J; bases unmatched to any gene: 13. The CDR3, as DNA: TGTGCCAGCAGCCAAACTTCCCGACAGGGTGGAGTAAAACTGTTTTTT. Protein product: CASSQTSRQGGVKLFF.

The chain is built from TRBV5-1 and TRBJ1-3; 9 bases are shared with TRBD1. The CDR3 is 16 residues long. Germline-derived CDR1 and CDR2 are SGHRS and YFSETQ. Germline trimming cut 1 base from V and 0 bases from J; bases unmatched to any gene: 2. The CDR3 loop is CASSLQTGGSGNTIYF. Written as DNA, the CDR3 is TGCGCCAGCAGCTTGCAGACAGGGGGCTCTGGAAACACCATATATTTT.

The gene calls are TRBV5-1 and TRBJ1-3; 7 bases are shared with TRBD1. The trim removed 2 bases at V and 2 bases at J, leaving 7 bases unmatched. There are 16 residues in the CDR3. Germline assignment: CDR1 SGHRS and CDR2 YFSETQ. The CDR3 region has the DNA TGCGCCAGCAGCTTACTGCCAGGGGGTACTGGAAACACCATATATTTT. Residues: CASSLLPGGTGNTIYF.

This sequence joins TRBV6-1 and TRBJ2-7; D possibly corresponds to TRBD2 (6 bases). CDR3 length: 14 residues. V was clipped by 0 bases and J by 1 base, with 7 bases between them. Germline loops: CDR1 MNHNS, CDR2 SASEGT. CDR3 sequence (DNA): TGTGCCAGCAGTGAAGCGGGGACTTCCTACGAGCAGTACTTC. Its translation: CASSEAGTSYEQYF.

The chain couples TRBV19 to TRBJ2-2; 9 nucleotides line up with TRBD2. This CDR3 is built from 15 residues. Germline V gives CDR1 LNHDA, CDR2 SQIVND (reference sequence). After removal of 7 bases from V and 0 bases from J, the junction contained 3 bases not matched to a gene. Here the CDR3 reads CASIAGGANTGELFF. The CDR3 DNA is TGTGCCAGTATTGCGGGAGGGGCGAACACCGGGGAGCTGTTTTTT. The full variable domain, rest sourced from reference TRBV19 and TRBJ2-2, is DGGITQSPKYLFRKEGQNVTLSCEQNLNHDAMYWYRQDPGQGLRLIYYSQIVNDFQKGDIAEGYSVSREKKESFPLTVTSAQKNPTAFYLCASIAGGANTGELFFGEGSRLTVL.

For this clone: One junction end disagrees with the germline gene, perhaps due to a read error. V and J are TRBV14 and TRBJ2-1, with 9 bases aligning to TRBD2. Germline V CDR1 and CDR2: SGHDN, FVKESK. The CDR3 is made up of 14 amino acids. The CDR3 is CASSQVLASGELFF. As DNA, the CDR3 is TGTGCCAGCAGCCAAGTCCTGGCTAGCGGGGAGCTGTTCTTC. Using reference TRBV14 and TRBJ2-1 for the parts outside the CDR3, the full variable domain is EAGVTQFPSHSVIEKGQTVTLRCDPISGHDNLYWYRRVMGKEIKFLLHFVKESKQDESGMPNNRFLAERTGGTYSTLKVQPAELEDSGVYFCASSQVLASGELFFGPGTRLTVL.

The chain combines TRBV7-2 with TRBJ1-2, with 10 bases lining up with TRBD1. The CDR3 contains 15 residues. CDR1 is SGHTA and CDR2 is FQGNSA in the germline V gene. Unmatched junction bases numbered 7, after V lost 5 bases and J lost 4 bases. CDR3 in amino acids: CASSAPGQGSYGYTF. CDR3 sequence (DNA): TGTGCCAGCAGCGCCCCGGGACAGGGGTCCTATGGCTACACCTTC.

The chain links TRBV7-2 to TRBJ2-1, with a tentative D call TRBD2 (7 bases). Germline-derived CDR1 and CDR2 are SGHTA and FQGNSA. The CDR3 is 16 residues long. The V gene lost 4 bases and the J gene lost 2 bases, with 15 bases spanning the gap. DNA of the CDR3: TGTGCCAGCAGCTCCGGAAGGGGGGGTGCCTACAATGAGCAGTTCTTC. It yields the protein CASSSGRGGAYNEQFF.

The genes are TRBV5-1 and TRBJ2-3; D may match TRBD1 or TRBD2 (5 bases each). The CDR3 length is 15 residues. Germline V CDR1 and CDR2: SGHRS, YFSETQ. V was trimmed by 1 base and J by 0 bases, leaving 9 bases between them. The CDR3 loop is CASSLRDVSTDTQYF. The CDR3 nucleotides are TGCGCCAGCAGCTTGAGGGACGTTAGCACAGATACGCAGTATTTT.

This clone was seen only once. The chain combines TRBV7-3 with TRBJ2-1; TRBD2 aligns across 7 bases. The V gene end was trimmed by 5 bases and the J gene end by 7 bases; junction bases not matched to a gene: 5. Germline V gives CDR1 SGHTA, CDR2 FQGTGA. The CDR3 is made up of 13 amino acids. CDR3 nucleotide sequence: TGTGCCAGCAGCGCTGGACTAGTAAATGAGCAGTTCTTC. Translating it yields CASSAGLVNEQFF.

The rearrangement uses TRBV7-2 and TRBJ2-7; maybe TRBD1 (6 bases). The CDR3 contains 14 residues. The V end lost 5 bases, the J end lost 2 bases, and 13 bases lay between the germline ends. Germline V lookup: CDR1 SGHTA, CDR2 FQGNSA. The CDR3 bases are TGTGCCAGCAGCCCGCCGGGACAACCCTACGAGCAGTACTTC. Translating it yields CASSPPGQPYEQYF.

This rearrangement joins TRBV18 to TRBJ1-5; 8 bases are a match to TRBD1. V lost 3 bases, J lost 7 bases, and 2 bases stayed unmatched. Germline assignment: CDR1 KGHSH and CDR2 LQKENI. The length of the CDR3 is 13 residues. In nucleotides, the CDR3 is TGTGCCAGCTCACCGACAGGGGAGCAGCCCCAGCATTTT. As protein: CASSPTGEQPQHF.

The chain recombines TRBV7-3 with TRBJ1-4, with D perhaps TRBD1 (5 bases). V lost 0 bases to trimming and J lost 7 bases, with 12 bases between them. CDR1 is SGHTA, CDR2 FQGTGA, per germline. The CDR3 totals 15 residues. This chain's CDR3 is CASSLTGTVGEKLFF. The CDR3 DNA follows: TGTGCCAGCAGCTTAACGGGGACGGTTGGTGAAAAACTGTTTTTT.

V is TRBV4-1 and J is TRBJ2-5; TRBD1 is a possible D gene (5 bases). Trimming took off 3 bases at V and 1 base at J, with 9 bases between the two ends. The CDR3 runs 14 residues. Germline V gives CDR1 MGHRA, CDR2 YSYEKL. The CDR3 DNA reads as TGCGCCAGCAGCCAGGAAACAGGCCAAGAGACCCAGTACTTC. Translating gives CASSQETGQETQYF.

V usage is TRBV7-9 and J usage is TRBJ2-1; 14 bases agree with TRBD2. The CDR3 sequence is 17 residues long. J lost 7 bases, V lost 5 bases, and 10 bases had no gene match. Germline V gene lookup returns CDR1 SEHNR and CDR2 FQNEAQ (reference sequence). Here the CDR3 DNA reads TGTGCCAGCAGCGCGCCGGGACTAGCGGGGGAGACAAATGAGCAGTTCTTC. Translated, it gives CASSAPGLAGETNEQFF.

DNA of the CDR3: TGTGCCAGCTCACCGGGACTAGGGGGTAGCACAGATACGCAGTATTTT. It specifies CASSPGLGGSTDTQYF. V usage is TRBV18 and J usage is TRBJ2-3; the match to TRBD2 covers 8 bases. The ends lost 3 bases at V and 0 bases at J; junction bases unmatched: 5. The length of the CDR3 is 16 residues. Germline CDR1 KGHSH, CDR2 LQKENI.

DNA of the CDR3: TGTGCCAGCAGCTTAGCGGTCGACTGCACCTTC. It specifies CASSLAVDCTF. The J gene is TRBJ1-2, the V gene TRBV7-2; D unclear. Germline CDR1 and CDR2: SGHTA and FQGNSA. There are 11 residues in the CDR3. Trimming removed 0 bases from V and 13 bases from J, with 9 bases in between.

CDR3 amino acids: CASSLAGGQPQHF. As DNA, the CDR3 is TGTGCCAGCAGTTTGGCAGGGGGACAGCCCCAGCATTTT. This rearrangement joins TRBV27 to TRBJ1-5; 7 nucleotides match TRBD1. The CDR3 totals 13 residues. The trim removed 3 bases at V and 7 bases at J, leaving 3 bases unmatched. Germline assignment: CDR1 MNHEY and CDR2 SMNVEV (reference sequence).

The genes are TRBV5-1 and TRBJ2-2; 7 nucleotides align to TRBD1. V dropped 3 bases and J dropped 3; count of bases not matched to a gene: 8. There are 16 residues in the CDR3. Germline CDR1 SGHRS, CDR2 YFSETQ. This chain's CDR3 is CASSSQTGVDTGELFF. For the CDR3, the DNA is TGCGCCAGCAGCTCCCAAACAGGGGTGGACACCGGGGAGCTGTTTTTT.

The chain recombines TRBV2 with TRBJ2-7; possible D gene TRBD2, 6 bases. The V end was cut by 9 bases, the J end by 3 bases, with 15 bases between. The germline CDR1 and CDR2 sequences are SNHLY and FYNNEI. The CDR3 has 13 amino acids. CDR3 residues: CASRGNGGYEQYF. CDR3 nucleotides: TGTGCCAGTCGGGGGAACGGGGGCTACGAGCAGTACTTC.

Here the CDR3 DNA reads TGTGCCAGCAGGGGGGCAGGGGACTATGGCTACACCTTC. It yields the protein CASRGAGDYGYTF. This chain connects TRBV28 to TRBJ1-2; D perhaps matches TRBD1 (6 bases). V was cut by 6 bases and J by 3 bases, with 11 bases left in between. In germline, CDR1 is MDHEN, CDR2 SYDVKM. The CDR3 covers 13 residues.

This chain joins TRBV10-3 and TRBJ1-4, with no clear D. Germline-derived CDR1 and CDR2 are ENHRY and SYGVKD. The CDR3 totals 20 residues. Between the trimmed V and J ends, which lost 4 bases and 0 bases, there was a span of 24 bases. DNA for the CDR3: TGTGCCATCAGTGCCACCTGGACCGCTTTGGGGAGCGCAACTAATGAAAAACTGTTTTTT. This translates into CAISATWTALGSATNEKLFF.

V usage is TRBV30 and J usage is TRBJ2-1, with D possibly matching TRBD1 (6 bases). This CDR3 spans 15 amino acids. Germline V gene sequence: CDR1 GTSNPN, CDR2 SVGIG (reference sequence). Trimming shortened V by 1 base and J by 6 bases, and 16 bases separated the two germline ends. The CDR3 DNA reads as TGTGCCTGGAGTGGGGGAACAGGGAGCAGCAATGAGCAGTTCTTC. It is translated as CAWSGGTGSSNEQFF.

This clone was counted between two and nine times. The chain combines TRBV6-1 with TRBJ2-3; 9 bases line up with TRBD2. After removal of 3 bases from V and 5 bases from J, the junction contained 9 bases not matched to a gene. CDR3 length: 16 amino acids. Germline V gives CDR1 MNHNS, CDR2 SASEGT. The CDR3 nucleotides are TGTGCCAGCAGTGATGAGTGGCGGGGGGGCGTAGATACGCAGTATTTT. It is translated as CASSDEWRGGVDTQYF.

As regards this clone: The junction shows a germline mismatch at one end, possibly a read error. In nucleotides, the CDR3 is TGTGCCAGCAGTTTCCCGGGACTAGCTAGGGAATTGGTCTTC. Translating it yields CASSFPGLARELVF. The chain uses TRBV27 and TRBJ2-1, with 9 bases aligning to TRBD2. Germline loops: CDR1 MNHEY, CDR2 SMNVEV (reference sequence). The CDR3 is 14 residues long.